Included here is one T cell receptor beta chain sequence, with context. This clone was counted between two and nine times. Its binding antigen is unknown. The sample holds no much larger clone one base away, and base qualities are not on file. After stimulus-free culture of CFSE-labeled PBMCs, the autoproliferating (CFSEdim) and non-proliferating (CFSEhi) T cell fractions were sequenced separately. A total of some 5x10^7 CFSE-labeled PBMCs were cultured for approximately seven days without stimulus, and replicate wells were then pooled. PBMCs were labeled with around 0.45 uM CFSE and were cultured without exogenous stimuli in serum-free AIM-V medium. PBMCs were obtained by Ficoll density gradient centrifugation and kept cryopreserved until use. Using a FACSAria III, live 7-AAD-negative cells were sorted, then washed with PBS and stored frozen at -80 degrees C as dry pellets. Using the immunoSEQ Platform, TCRbeta CDR3 regions were amplified from extracted genomic DNA. The immunoSEQ assay combined multiplex PCR with high-throughput sequencing and a vendor bioinformatics pipeline. The study's processing was this. Non-productive sequences and CDR3s under 4 amino acids long were removed, and the clonotype frequencies in each sample were recalculated. Shared clonotypes were identified in immunoSEQ Analyzer 2.0 as identical CDR3 amino acid, V gene and J gene sequences. To normalize repertoire overlap, the number of shared clonotypes was divided by the product of the two clone-set sizes and multiplied by 1000 to give arbitrary units. The table comes from immuneACCESS by way of TCRdb, which keeps in-frame sequences with V and J called. Part of the clones is missing from these tables; in studies checked, under half for an unresolved V gene and the rest for unknown reasons. The V and J calls and clone size are taken from that table; D and trimming were inferred from the DNA. The sample table shows roughly 30,000 clones, and around 88% are seen once. The ten largest clones represent 2% to 3% of the sample.

The data are from a study of memory B cells and T cells in multiple sclerosis (dated by TCRdb to 2017 to 2018). Study-wide context: The study compared TCR beta repertoires of autoproliferating peripheral T cells with brain lesion-infiltrating T cells in multiple sclerosis patients. TCR sequencing included a couple of multiple sclerosis patients for whom either brain lesions at autopsy or brain-infiltrating cells from biopsy were available.

Counted from cysteine to phenylalanine, this CDR3 has 16 amino acids. This entry keeps only the CDR3 DNA: 48 bases, framed from base 1. V ends up 5 bases short and J 8 bases short, with an unmatched junction base count of 9. Paper-wide results and their limitations: Because clone-set sizes differed between compartments, counts of shared clonotypes were influenced and normalization was required.

Recombination connected TRBV23-1 to TRBJ1-6, and 10 junctional nucleotides match TRBD1. TRBV23-1 is labeled an ORF, and its function is uncertain. The clonotype comes from a human donor with multiple sclerosis. The sample taken for sequencing was PBMCs from blood kept in culture. The encoded CDR3 is CASSYLRDRGYSPLHF. The sequenced DNA: TGCGCCAGCAGTTATCTCCGGGACAGGGGCTATTCACCCCTCCACTTT.